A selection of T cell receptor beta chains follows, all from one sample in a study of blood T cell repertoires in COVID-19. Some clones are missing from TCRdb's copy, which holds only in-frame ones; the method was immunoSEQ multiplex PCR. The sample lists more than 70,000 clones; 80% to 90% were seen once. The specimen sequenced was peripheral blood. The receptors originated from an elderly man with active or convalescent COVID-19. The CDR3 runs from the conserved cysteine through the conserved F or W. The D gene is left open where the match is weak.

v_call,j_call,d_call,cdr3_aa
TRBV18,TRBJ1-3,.,CASSPPMGASGNTIYF
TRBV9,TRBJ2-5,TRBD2,CASSARELAELETQYF
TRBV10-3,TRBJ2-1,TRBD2,CAIRGTGTSSNEQFF
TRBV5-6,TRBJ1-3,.,CASTTPGAGNTIYF
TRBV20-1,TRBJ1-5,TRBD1,CSAGEGQVLQPQHF
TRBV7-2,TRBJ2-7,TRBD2,CASSRTRESSYEQYF
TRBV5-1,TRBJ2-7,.,CASSWTPLIAEQYF
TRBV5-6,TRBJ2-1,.,CASSSILAVSYNEQFF
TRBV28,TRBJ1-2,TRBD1,CASKVGQSYGYTF
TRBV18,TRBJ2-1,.,CASSPQTTVLTPEQFF
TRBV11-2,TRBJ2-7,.,CASAGLEGSSYEQYF
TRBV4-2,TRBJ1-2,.,CASSQDVGNGYTF
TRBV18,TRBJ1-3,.,CASSPQIDGNTIYF
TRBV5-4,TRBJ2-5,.,CASSYDPDSLKTQYF
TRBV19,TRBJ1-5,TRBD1,CASTLGGAFNQPQHF
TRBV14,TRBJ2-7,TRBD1,CASSQGWWTGDQQYF
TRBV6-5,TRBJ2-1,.,CASSNYNEQFF
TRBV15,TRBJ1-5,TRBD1,CATSRDTAGGIQPQHF
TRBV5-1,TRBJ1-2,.,CASSFEPNNYGYTF
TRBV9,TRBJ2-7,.,CASSGGLRFDEQYF
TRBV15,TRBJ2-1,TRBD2,CATSGGRAYNEQFF
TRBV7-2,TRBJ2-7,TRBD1,CASSLKAGDRGYEQYF
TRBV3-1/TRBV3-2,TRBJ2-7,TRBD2,CASSNRDYPPGEQYF
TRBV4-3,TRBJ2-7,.,CASSQDSWRSLYF
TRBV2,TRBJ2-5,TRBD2,CASSDGASGRNQETQYF
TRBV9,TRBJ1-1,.,CASSPRVDGEAFF
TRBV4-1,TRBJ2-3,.,CASSQERASTDTQYF
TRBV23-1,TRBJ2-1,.,CASNLGSSYNEQFF
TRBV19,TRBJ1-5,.,CASSYGGQPQHF
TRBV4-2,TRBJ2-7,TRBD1,CASSLTGEYEQYF
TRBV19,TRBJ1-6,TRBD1,CASSITNTGDSPLHF
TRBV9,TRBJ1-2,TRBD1,CASSPKTGIGYGYTF
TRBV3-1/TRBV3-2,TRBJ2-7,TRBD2,CASSHQTSGSYEQYF
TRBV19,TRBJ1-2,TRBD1,CASSPGQGGGYTF
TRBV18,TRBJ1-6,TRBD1,CASSPSGTGGTSPLHF
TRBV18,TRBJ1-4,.,CASSPANRATNEKLFF
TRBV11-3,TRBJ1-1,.,CASSLGQNTEAFF
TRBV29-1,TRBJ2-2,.,CSVVGRYTGELFF
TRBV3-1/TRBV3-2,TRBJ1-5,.,CASSQDSNQPQHF
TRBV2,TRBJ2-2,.,CASSGAGINTGELFF
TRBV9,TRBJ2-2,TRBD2,CASSAGTSGYTGELFF
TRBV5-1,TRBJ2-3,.,CASSLGQDADTQYF
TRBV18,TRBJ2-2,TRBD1,CASTGQSNTGELFF
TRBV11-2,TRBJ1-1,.,CASSESGVMNTEAFF
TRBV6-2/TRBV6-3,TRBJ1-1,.,CASSYFLNTEAFF
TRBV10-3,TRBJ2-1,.,CAISESGSLANEQFF
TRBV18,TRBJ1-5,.,CASSQGDNQPQHF
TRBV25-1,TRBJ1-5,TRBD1,CASHNLRQGLDQPQHF
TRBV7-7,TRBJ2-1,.,CASSLAGKYNEQFF
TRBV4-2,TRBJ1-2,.,CASSQDPGTQAGGYTF
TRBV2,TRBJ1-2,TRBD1,CASMRQGEDGYTF
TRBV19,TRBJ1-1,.,CASSPSRGTSEAFF
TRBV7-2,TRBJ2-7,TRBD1,CASSLGAGGPYEQYF
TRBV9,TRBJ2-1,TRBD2,CASSPRGTTYNEQFF
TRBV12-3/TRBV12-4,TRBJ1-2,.,CASSKGANYGYTF
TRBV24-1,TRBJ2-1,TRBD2,CATSDSGRASGNEQFF
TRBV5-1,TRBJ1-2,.,CASSLATNYGYTF